These 3 T cell receptor delta chains were sequenced from one sample in a study of Vδ1+ human thymocytes (dated by TCRdb to 2016 to 2019). Study-level results and caveats: Unlike the oligoclonal repertoires in peripheral blood, the thymic TRG and TRD repertoires appeared highly polyclonal, with Gaussian CDR3 length distributions.

What these receptors recognize is not known. Sequencing took place on an Illumina MiSeq. RNA extraction was performed with the RNeasy mini kit, and reverse transcription was done with Superscript III. Multiplex PCR was used to generate CDR3 amplicons, with pooled V-gene forward primers and a constant-region reverse primer carrying Illumina adaptor overhangs. Public reads were reanalyzed in TCRdb with CATT, and rows carrying the same DNA were merged afterwards. Recorded for this sample are fewer than 90,000 delta-chain clones; around 30% of them occurred a single time. The ten largest account for more than 0.25% of the sample. Sequencing was performed on Vdelta1+ gamma-delta thymocytes from the thymus. This sample's cell subset or site label indicates: FACS-sorted CD3+ TCRalphabeta- TCRVdelta1+ TCRVdelta2- thymocytes. The receptors were sampled from a boy younger than two who had congenital heart surgery.

The gene calls are TRDV1 and TRDJ1; D possibly corresponds to TRDD2 (5 bases). V was clipped by 5 bases and J by 3 bases, with 19 bases between them. Germline CDR1 is TSWWSYY and CDR2 is QGS. This CDR3 is built from 16 residues. CDR3 loop: CALGPSPGGFPDKLIF. As DNA, the CDR3 is TGTGCTCTTGGGCCGTCCCCTGGTGGCTTCCCCGATAAACTCATCTTT.

To note about this clone: This CDR3 is also generated by other DNA sequences in the sample. The chain has TRDV1 and TRDJ1; no clear D. The CDR3 spans 13 residues. Germline V lookup: CDR1 TSWWSYY, CDR2 QGS. Trimming shortened V by 4 bases and J by 0 bases, and 6 bases separated the two germline ends. For the CDR3, the DNA is TGTGCTCTTGGGGCCGGTTACACCGATAAACTCATCTTT. Its protein is CALGAGYTDKLIF.

The chain links TRDV1 to TRDJ1, with 10 positions matching TRDD3. This CDR3 is built from 16 residues. After removal of 8 bases from V and 0 bases from J, the junction contained 9 bases not matched to a gene. CDR1 TSWWSYY and CDR2 QGS come from the germline V gene. Written as DNA, the CDR3 is TGTGCTCTTCAGATCTCTGGGGGATATCACACCGATAAACTCATCTTT. Its translation: CALQISGGYHTDKLIF.